This T cell receptor beta chain is drawn from a study of cytomegalovirus exposure and HLA in healthy donors. Findings and caveats of the study: Productive rates of about 87% or about 30% were seen for most TCR beta V segments in an earlier analysis. A later analysis reportedly found fewer N-insertions in an Asian-associated ancestry cluster than the roughly 680-donor mean. CMV serostatus was the sole immune exposure information available.

PCR was performed using 60 Vbeta and 13 Jbeta primers. The method was immunoSEQ multiplex PCR; TCRdb's version includes in-frame clones alone and lacks a portion of them. The sample shows 150,000 or so clones, roughly 72% of them seen only once. V lost 5 bases to trimming and J lost 3 bases; unmatched junction nucleotides: 0. There are 12 residues in the CDR3. The germline CDR1 and CDR2 sequences are KGHSH and LQKENI. To note about this clone: Antigen specificity is unknown.

Specimen: PBMCs. The chain employs TRBV18 and TRBJ2-7, with 8 positions matching TRBD1. This receptor was taken from a man aged 25 to 45 in good health and CMV-seronegative. CDR3 nucleotide sequence: TGTGCCAGCTCAGGACAGGGCTACGAGCAGTACTTC. It is translated as CASSGQGYEQYF.